This paragraph covers one T cell receptor beta chain sequence. Its antigen is unidentified. The record originates from a study of T cell clonotyping in hematopoietic cell transplantation. Study context: Recipient samples before transplant were obtained post-cytoreduction. General study findings and limits: At the given depth, recipient repertoires were over 95% de novo clonotypes.

Time point given: recipient sample about 28 days before transplant, after cytoreduction. Recipients were bled about 28 days pretransplant and at posttransplant days 30, 100, 180. V lost 1 base and J lost 3; bases outside the gene matches: 4. This CDR3 comprises 16 residues. Germline CDR1 and CDR2: SNHLY and FYNNEI. The repertoire was sequenced with immunoSEQ multiplex PCR; TCRdb's copy has only in-frame clones and lacks some. The table shows 8,500 to 14,000 clones, with more than 85% occurring only once. This sequence was found in a woman in her thirties or forties with acute myeloid leukemia. Some clones in this sample may be carry-over from other donors' samples. The V call is TRBV2, the J call TRBJ2-3, with 10 bases matching TRBD2. This specimen was peripheral blood mononuclear cells, taken before stem cell transplant. This CDR3 is CASSEGSTSGTDTQYF. The CDR3 DNA follows: TGTGCCAGCAGTGAAGGTTCGACTAGCGGGACAGATACGCAGTATTTT.